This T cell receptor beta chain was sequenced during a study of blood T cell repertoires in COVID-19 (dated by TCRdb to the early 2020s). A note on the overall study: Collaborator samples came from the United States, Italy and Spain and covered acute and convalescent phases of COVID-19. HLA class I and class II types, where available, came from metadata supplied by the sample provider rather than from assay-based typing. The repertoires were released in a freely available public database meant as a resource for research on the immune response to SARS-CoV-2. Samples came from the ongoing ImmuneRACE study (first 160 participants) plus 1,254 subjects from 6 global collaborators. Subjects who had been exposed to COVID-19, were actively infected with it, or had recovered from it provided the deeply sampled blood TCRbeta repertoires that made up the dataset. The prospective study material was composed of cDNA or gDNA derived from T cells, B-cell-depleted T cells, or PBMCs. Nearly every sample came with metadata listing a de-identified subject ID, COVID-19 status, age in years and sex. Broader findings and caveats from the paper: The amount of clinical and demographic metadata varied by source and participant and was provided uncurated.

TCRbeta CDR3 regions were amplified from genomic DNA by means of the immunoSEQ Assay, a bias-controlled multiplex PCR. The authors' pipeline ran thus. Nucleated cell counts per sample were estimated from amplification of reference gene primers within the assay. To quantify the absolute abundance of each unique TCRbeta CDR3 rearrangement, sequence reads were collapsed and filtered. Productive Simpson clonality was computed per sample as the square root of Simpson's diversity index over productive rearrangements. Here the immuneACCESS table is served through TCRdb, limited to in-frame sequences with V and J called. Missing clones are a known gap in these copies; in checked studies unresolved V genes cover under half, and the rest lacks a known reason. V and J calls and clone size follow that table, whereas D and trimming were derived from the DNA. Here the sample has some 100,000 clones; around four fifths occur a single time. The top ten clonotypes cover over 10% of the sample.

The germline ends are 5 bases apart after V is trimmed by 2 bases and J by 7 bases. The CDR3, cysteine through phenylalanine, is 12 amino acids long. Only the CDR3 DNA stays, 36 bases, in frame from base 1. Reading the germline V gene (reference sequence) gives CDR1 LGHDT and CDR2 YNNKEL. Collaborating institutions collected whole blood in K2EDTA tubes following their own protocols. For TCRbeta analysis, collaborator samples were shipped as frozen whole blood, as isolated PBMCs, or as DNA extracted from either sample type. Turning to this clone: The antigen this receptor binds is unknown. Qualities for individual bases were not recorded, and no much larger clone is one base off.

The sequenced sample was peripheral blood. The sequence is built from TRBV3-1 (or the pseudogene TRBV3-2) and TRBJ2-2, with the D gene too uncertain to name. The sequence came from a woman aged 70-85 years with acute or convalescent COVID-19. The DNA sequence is TGTGCCAGCAGCCAATCTGTCGGGGAGCTGTTTTTT. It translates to CASSQSVGELFF.